This TCR beta chain was captured in a study of Graves' ophthalmopathy and Graves' hyperthyroidism (dated by TCRdb to the late 2010s). About the full investigation: Stable hyperthyroidism was defined as no progression to ophthalmopathy within 18 months of follow-up. To tell Graves' ophthalmopathy apart from Graves' hyperthyroidism, and to predict which patients would progress to ophthalmopathy, the study relied on TCR beta repertoire signatures. In total, around 130 blood samples were TCR-sequenced: 40 to 45 ophthalmopathy, approximately 80 hyperthyroidism and 17 hyperthyroidism-to-ophthalmopathy patients. To explore V-J signatures that distinguish ophthalmopathy from hyperthyroidism, a discovery set of about a hundred patients was enrolled, made up of 40 to 45 with ophthalmopathy and 57 with stable hyperthyroidism. The independent validation cohort included some 19 hyperthyroidism patients plus 17 patients who later progressed from hyperthyroidism to ophthalmopathy. In over 5 hyperthyroidism patients, the T-cell repertoire of thyroid tissue was compared with the T-cell repertoire of blood. Once sampling was done, hyperthyroidism patients were given methimazole at a starting dose of 30 mg daily, while ophthalmopathy patients were given high-dose intravenous methylprednisolone.

Hyperthyroidism patients were newly diagnosed, with disease duration under 2 months, and aged 18 to 65 years. Patients were excluded if they had other autoimmune diseases, uncontrolled infections, pregnancy or lactation. Diagnosis relied on clinical symptoms, serum thyroxine, TRAb, thyroid ultrasound and orbital computed tomography. Total RNA was extracted using Trizol reagent, and RNA quality was checked on an Agilent 2100 Bioanalyzer. TCR beta CDR3 regions were amplified from RNA transcripts for repertoire sequencing. The first round of RT-PCR was done with HTBI primers and the Qiagen OneStep RT-PCR kit, and was followed by a second round of multiplex PCR, then size selection and purification. The libraries underwent paired-end sequencing with 100 bp reads on an Illumina HiSeq2000. Processing in the source paper ran as follows. Reads were processed with SOAPnuke, discarding reads with adapters, uncalled bases, mean Phred below 15, or no exact constant-primer or identifier match. COPE v1.2.5 was used to merge high-quality paired reads. Each unique nucleotide sequence was defined as a clonotype, and clonotypes were aligned to IMGT TRB V, D and J references with MiTCR v1.1. The analysis was limited to V-J combinations with a frequency above 0.0001, which together covered 99.2% of the repertoires. A TCR clonal expansion and chaos score per V-J combination was defined as the ratio of F50 clonal expansion to chaos observed in the TCRdist matrix. Welch's t-statistics and random forest were used to narrow the features down to 10 to 15 V-J combinations, which were then fed into a naive Bayes classifier. Thyroid-blood repertoire similarity was quantified with the Morisita-Horn index. Clones were called with MiXCR by TCRdb after fastp trimmed the public reads at Q25, and only in-frame beta chains were retained. Rows are unified per CDR3 protein, each entry keeping the most common DNA and genes. The V and J calls were determined by TCRdb, not by the authors. Across this sample there are around 590,000 distinct CDR3 sequences, with just under 40% seen only once. The ten largest clones represent over 3.5% of the sample.

The sample holds a few counts of this clonotype. The antigen it binds to is not known. Base quality data are lacking; no much larger clone is found one base away. Trimming removed 5 bases from V and 0 bases from J; the gene matches leave 7 bases unexplained. Inclusive of the bounding cysteine and phenylalanine, the CDR3 is 17 residues long. Only the CDR3 region is kept as DNA, spanning 51 bases read in frame from base 1. Sequences SGHTS (CDR1) and YDEGEE (CDR2) are obtained from the germline V gene. Study-level results and caveats: In validation, the model predicted ophthalmopathy progression with about 71% sensitivity and 72% to 80% specificity; some 13 predicted patients were CT-confirmed with GO in a median of 6.5 months. In cross-validation, the 13-signature model distinguished ophthalmopathy from stable hyperthyroidism with 85% to 90% sensitivity and around 81% specificity, and in the test set the corresponding values were roughly 80% and 76%. No statistical method was used to predetermine the sample size, and group allocation was not hidden from the investigators. Most expanded thyroid clonotypes with a frequency above 0.001 also appeared in blood, which suggests that blood repertoires may reflect the immune response in the thyroid.

The sequenced sample was peripheral blood or thyroid tissue (not recorded which). This TCR came from an adult man with Graves' hyperthyroidism. The sequence joins TRBV5-8 to TRBJ1-6, with 8 middle bases fitting TRBD1. Here the CDR3 is given as CASSPGTGSSYNSPLHF. The bases read TGTGCCAGCAGTCCTGGGACAGGCAGCTCCTATAATTCACCCCTCCACTTT.